This TCR beta chain is drawn from a study of shared clonotypes between healthy human individuals (dated by TCRdb to between 2020 and 2021). Broadly, across the study: A few men and two women, aged 18 to 49 years, made up the cohort. For each donor, CD4 naive and CD4 memory were each given three plates, CD8 naive was given two plates, and CD8 memory was given one plate. To estimate repertoire size and how much clonotype sharing occurs between individuals, the study deeply sequenced the blood TCR repertoires of five healthy adults. To increase sequencing depth and limit assay-specific biases, TCR repertoire library preparation and sequencing were carried out by different laboratories using diverse techniques. Between about 0.85 and 9.5 billion PBMCs per donor were obtained by leukapheresis.

Using the deep immunoSEQ assay, TCR CDR3 regions were amplified from genomic DNA by multiplex PCR. For each cell subset, the extracted genomic DNA was distributed evenly across all wells of several immunoSEQ 96-well plates, and each plate served as one replicate. For sorted subsets, roughly 0.2 ug genomic DNA, equal to about 30,000 T cell genomes, was loaded into each replicate PCR. The purified libraries were quantified using a Qubit 3.0 fluorometer, sized with a Bioanalyzer 2100, and then quantified again using the KAPA Library Quantification kit. Every immunoSEQ 96-well plate was sequenced on a separate single-read 150-cycle Illumina NextSeq 550 flow cell. The published analysis was carried out like this. Because only junctional sequences without quality scores were contained in the immunoSEQ output, filtering matching that applied to full-length reads could not be performed. To assign V/J genes and CDR3, sequences were annotated using PyIR, a Python wrapper for IgBLAST v1.9, with IMGT germline references. Reads with weak V/J assignments (E-value above 1e-6), missing CDR3, stop codons, out-of-frame junctions, or ambiguous translated residues were removed. V3J clonotypes were defined as sequences sharing an identical inferred V gene, J gene, and CDR3 amino acid sequence. The percentage overlap between two repertoires was calculated by dividing the number of shared unique clonotypes by the size of the smaller repertoire. Richness of each repertoire was evaluated using RTK rarefaction, the Chao1 estimator, and Recon v2.1 estimates of unobserved clonotypes. Generation probabilities were computed with OLGA for all TCRbeta clonotypes obtained by the gDNA method from several donors. Sourced from immuneACCESS, this table was stored by TCRdb with only in-frame sequences that have V and J called. A share of the clones is absent; for the studies checked, an unresolved V gene accounts for under half, and the remainder has no known explanation. D and trimming come from the DNA, and the V and J calls and clone size come from that table. The sample profile shows around 2,000,000 clones; about 94% of them were found once. The ten largest clones take up 1% to 1.5% of the sample.

Beyond this particular receptor, the publication reports: Incomplete sequencing was indicated by rarefaction of sorted-subset datasets, despite the large sequencing depth. Sharing across a few donors was observed for roughly 5.4% of naive CD4, over 3% of naive CD8, 2.3% of memory CD4, and roughly 0.4% of memory CD8 clonotypes. Based on pairwise subsampling, the degree of clonotype sharing among donors was expected to be affected by sequencing depth. Compared with non-shared clonotypes, clonotypes shared by all four sorted-subset donors had higher generation probabilities. Naive subsets generally had larger estimated clonotype richness than memory subsets. Sampling was limited to blood, and TCR repertoires in tissue likely differ from TCR repertoires in blood. Because the study included a small number of donors, the genetic and exposure-history diversity represented was limited.

The CDR3 runs 13 amino acids, cysteine and phenylalanine included. Of the read, only the CDR3 DNA is kept; its 39 bases are in frame from base 1. Trimming takes 7 bases from V and 4 bases from J, and the germline ends sit 10 bases apart. From the germline V gene, CDR1 is SNHLY and CDR2 is FYNNEI. On this clone: Its antigen target is currently unknown. No base quality values were provided; no much bigger clone lies one nucleotide off.

CD8 naive samples were CD45RO-negative cells positively selected for CCR7, giving a CD45RA+CCR7+ population that excluded TemRA cells. The donors were healthy, HIV-negative adults who had no recently reported acute infections or vaccinations. Only Caucasian adults living in Nashville, Tennessee, USA were represented among the donors. Blood was collected by leukapheresis, and PBMCs were isolated by Ficoll-Histopaque density gradient centrifugation and then cryopreserved in liquid nitrogen vapor phase. Analytical flow cytometry was used to check the purity and quantity of every magnetically sorted T cell population. From each sorted fraction, genomic DNA was isolated and quantified by UV absorbance on a Nanodrop 2000c.

Sequenced sample: naive CD8+ T cells sorted from blood. What this sample's cell subset or site label stands for: CD45RA+CCR7+. The sequence was collected from a man between 18 and 35 years old in good health. The chain employs TRBV2 and TRBJ1-4; a confident D gene designation cannot be given. The CDR3 here reads CASKDGNNEKLFF. The DNA sequence is given as TGTGCCAGCAAAGACGGTAATAATGAAAAACTGTTTTTT.